This TCR beta chain is drawn from a study of cytomegalovirus exposure and HLA in healthy donors. Points from the study as a whole: Researchers counted roughly 150 TCR beta chains as cytomegalovirus-associated. Three CMV-associated chains proved CMV antigen-specific in vitro. The authors later linked a missense DCLRE1C variant to TCR beta V- and J-gene trimming.

In the case of this clone: Its antigen remains unidentified.

The CDR3 consists of 11 residues. CDR1 SGHVS and CDR2 FQNEAQ come from the germline V gene. V lost 7 bases to trimming and J lost 3 bases, with 3 bases between them. The PCR employed 60 Vbeta primers together with 13 Jbeta primers. Clones were sequenced by immunoSEQ multiplex PCR, and TCRdb holds only the in-frame ones, with some missing. The data hold 180,000 or so clones, with 80% to 90% observed a single time. The sequence was collected from a man younger than 35 in good health and CMV-seropositive. Sequencing was done on a sample of PBMCs. The rearrangement uses TRBV7-8 and TRBJ2-2; D remains ambiguous. CDR3 sequence (DNA): TGTGCCAGCACCGACACCGGGGAGCTGTTTTTT. Its translation is CASTDTGELFF.